This T cell receptor (beta chain) originates from a study of cytomegalovirus exposure and HLA in healthy donors. The study's findings and limits: Altogether, 150 to 200 TCR beta chains were recorded as cytomegalovirus-associated. Evidence from a later analysis indicated that most CMV-associated TCR beta chains looked HLA-restricted.

The PCR ran on 60 Vbeta and 13 Jbeta primers. Sequencing used immunoSEQ multiplex PCR; TCRdb keeps in-frame clones, though not all of them. The repertoire holds more than 100,000 clones, with 8.9% as singletons. Regarding donors, all were healthy bone marrow donors. CDR1 MRHNA and CDR2 SNTAGT come from the germline V gene. V dropped 3 bases and J dropped 3 bases, with 11 bases sitting between them. The CDR3 spans 15 residues. This clone was found a few times. Its target is not known. The chain carries TRBV6-4 and TRBJ2-2; D call uncertain. Sample: PBMCs. The receptor comes from a woman in her forties in good health and CMV-seropositive. The CDR3 DNA reads as TGTGCCAGCAGTGAGACTGACGGATACACCGGGGAGCTGTTTTTT. Translating gives CASSETDGYTGELFF.